This T cell receptor (beta chain) is from a study of blood T cells in healthy people across ages. With respect to this clonotype: As yet, its antigen is unknown.

Notes on the study in general: Nothing was known about donor CMV status, and this possibly confounded expanded clonotype changes. PBMC samples, being unsorted, prevented any conclusive comparison of naive and antigen-experienced cells. Among T cells, TCR beta diversity per million cells dropped roughly linearly as age rose.

The amount of total RNA extracted per sample was at least 5.5 micrograms. This CDR3 region has 19 residues. Trimming removed 0 bases from V and 5 bases from J; junction bases left unmatched: 19. Germline CDR1 is SGHRS and CDR2 is YFSETQ. Through a sample-barcoded 5' primer and a J-beta primer mix, a second PCR was run for roughly 6 to 11 cycles. TCRdb independently ran MiXCR on the 5' RACE reads; one entry per CDR3 protein. The sample records 850,000 to 1,000,000 distinct CDR3 sequences, just over 50% being singletons. This sequence originates from an older woman in good health. The chain recombines TRBV5-1 with TRBJ2-7, with 8 nucleotides matching TRBD2. The sample comprised blood. CDR3 region: CASSLVSGGQGSLRDEQYF. DNA for the CDR3: TGCGCCAGCAGCTTGGTATCGGGAGGGCAGGGTTCCCTTCGGGACGAGCAGTACTTC.